The 10 T cell receptor beta chains below come from one sample, sequenced in a study of shared clonotypes between healthy human individuals. The assay was immunoSEQ multiplex PCR, and TCRdb's table has in-frame clones only and misses some. The table records 2 million to 2.5 million clones, approximately 95% of them present only once. Material for sequencing was naive CD4+ T cells from PBMCs. As to subset: CD45RA+ positively selected. These receptors came from a man aged 18 to 29 in good health. Some clones in this sample may be carry-over from other donors' samples.

The chain recombines TRBV7-2 with TRBJ2-2; 9 nucleotides match TRBD1. The germline V gene has CDR1 SGHTA and CDR2 FQGNSA. This CDR3 spans 15 amino acids. V was pared by 7 bases and J by 3 bases, with 6 bases of the junction left unmatched. CDR3 DNA: TGTGCCAGCACAAACAGGGGGCAGGACACCGGGGAGCTGTTTTTT. It encodes CASTNRGQDTGELFF.

This chain connects TRBV27 to TRBJ2-3, with D perhaps TRBD1 or TRBD2 (5 bases each). Per the germline V gene, CDR1 is MNHEY and CDR2 is SMNVEV (reference sequence). The CDR3 totals 15 residues. Trimming pared 5 bases from V and 1 base from J, leaving 13 bases between. The CDR3 reads CASSPRVSGTDTQYF. CDR3 in DNA: TGTGCCAGCAGTCCCAGGGTTAGCGGCACAGATACGCAGTATTTT.

The chain is built from TRBV18 and TRBJ1-2, with D possibly being TRBD1 (6 bases). The CDR3 extends over 15 amino acids. Trimming cost V 4 bases and J 4 bases, with 16 bases left between them. CDR1 and CDR2 from the germline V gene are KGHSH and LQKENI. The CDR3 DNA follows: TGTGCCAGCTCACGCGACCCGGGACAAGCCTATGGCTACACCTTC. The encoded protein is CASSRDPGQAYGYTF.

The chain employs TRBV28 and TRBJ2-6; 7 bases match TRBD1. The CDR3 has 18 amino acids. Germline CDR1 and CDR2: MDHEN and SYDVKM. Trimming at V came to 10 bases and at J to 0 bases, leaving 15 bases not matched to a gene. The CDR3 sequence is CATSMSGTALSGANVLTF. The CDR3 DNA sequence: TGTGCCACCTCAATGTCCGGGACAGCACTCTCTGGGGCCAACGTCCTGACTTTC.

Concerning this clone: This same CDR3 is encoded by further DNA sequences in the sample. The J gene is TRBJ2-5, the V gene TRBV18, with 7 bases matching TRBD1. With V trimmed by 5 bases and J by 5 bases, 5 bases remained unmatched. The germline CDR1 and CDR2 sequences are KGHSH and LQKENI. The CDR3 sequence is 13 residues long. The chain's CDR3 is CASSSDRQETQYF. CDR3 nucleotide sequence: TGTGCCAGCTCATCGGACAGGCAGGAGACCCAGTACTTC.

The chain combines TRBV19 with TRBJ2-2, with 7 positions matching TRBD1. CDR1 and CDR2 (germline): LNHDA, SQIVND (reference sequence). The CDR3 is made up of 14 amino acids. V was clipped by 8 bases and J by 7 bases; unmatched bases: 10. CDR3 sequence reads: CASQLNQGVGELFF. For the CDR3, the DNA is TGTGCCAGTCAACTCAACCAGGGGGTCGGGGAGCTGTTTTTT.

The V and J genes are TRBV10-2 and TRBJ1-5; D possibly corresponds to TRBD1 (6 bases). V lost 10 bases and J 4 bases, leaving 17 bases between the germline ends. The CDR3 has 14 amino acids. Looked up from germline, CDR1 is WSHSY and CDR2 is SAAADI. CDR3 region: CATRGGQLNQPQHF. CDR3 nucleotide sequence: TGCGCCACCCGGGGAGGACAGCTAAATCAGCCCCAGCATTTT.

The chain employs TRBV5-1 and TRBJ1-2; no clear D. The CDR3 covers 14 residues. V lost 4 bases to trimming and J lost 0 bases, with 10 bases between them. Looked up from germline, CDR1 is SGHRS and CDR2 is YFSETQ. The CDR3 loop is CASSLQSPNYGYTF. For the CDR3, the DNA is TGCGCCAGCAGCCTCCAGTCCCCTAACTATGGCTACACCTTC.

The V call is TRBV7-2, the J call TRBJ2-7, with D possibly being TRBD2 (7 bases). Germline CDR1 SGHTA, CDR2 FQGNSA. Trimming took 6 bases from V and 5 from J, leaving 14 bases between them. This CDR3 region has 13 residues. The CDR3 protein is CASRGGARNEQYF. The DNA of the CDR3 is TGTGCCAGCAGGGGGGGGGCCCGGAACGAGCAGTACTTC. Combining the CDR3 with reference TRBV7-2 and TRBJ2-7 gives the whole variable domain GAGVSQSPSNKVTEKGKDVELRCDPISGHTALYWYRQSLGQGLEFLIYFQGNSAPDKSGLPSDRFSAERTGGSVSTLTIQRTQQEDSAVYLCASRGGARNEQYFGPGTRLTVT.

The count of this clone is one. This chain links TRBV6-6 with TRBJ1-1; maybe TRBD1 (6 bases). This CDR3 comprises 14 residues. In germline, CDR1 is MNHNY, CDR2 SVGAGI (reference sequence). Trimming cost V 7 bases and J 1 base, with 13 bases left between them. CDR3 DNA sequence: TGTGCCAGCACTACCAAACAGGGGAACACTGAAGCTTTCTTT. Its translation is CASTTKQGNTEAFF.